This TCR beta chain originates from a study of T cell clonality in common variable immunodeficiency. CDR3 length: 12 amino acids. The V and J ends lost 5 bases and 4 bases respectively, with 11 bases between them. Per germline, CDR1 SQVTM and CDR2 ANQGSEA. This clone came up many times. The missing CDR3 end, 3 residues past where the read stops, is filled in from the germline J gene. Produced via immunoSEQ multiplex PCR; TCRdb's table is partial and in-frame only. The sample yields 40,000 to 45,000 clones, without any singletons. The gene calls are TRBV29-1 and TRBJ1-1; maybe TRBD1 (5 bases). The sample was peripheral blood mononuclear cells. The TCR comes from a person between 18 and 75 years old in good health. CDR3 DNA, as far as it was read: TGCAGCGTTAGTGGGCAGGGCACTGAA. Translation gives CSVSGQGTE. The full CDR3 sequence reads CSVSGQGTEAFF.